Below are 32 T cell receptor beta chains sequenced from a single sample in a study of cytomegalovirus exposure and HLA in healthy donors. The PCR had 60 Vbeta and 13 Jbeta primers. Profiled with immunoSEQ multiplex PCR; TCRdb holds only in-frame clones, not every one. Of 150,000 to 200,000 clones in the sample, 78% were seen once. Sequencing input: PBMCs. The origin of the receptors is a male donor in good health and CMV-seronegative.

V and J are TRBV11-3 and TRBJ2-7; the match to TRBD2 covers 9 bases. This CDR3 region has 17 residues. Unmatched junction bases numbered 15, after V lost 5 bases and J lost 4 bases. Germline-derived CDR1 and CDR2 are SGHNT and YENEEA. This CDR3 is CASSVPGLAKEVYEQYF. CDR3 nucleotides: TGTGCCAGCAGCGTCCCGGGACTAGCAAAAGAGGTATACGAGCAGTACTTC.

This rearrangement joins TRBV28 to TRBJ1-2; TRBD1 aligns across 9 bases. J gave up 4 bases and V 6 bases, and 9 bases lay outside the gene matches. The CDR3 is 15 residues long. Germline-derived CDR1 and CDR2 are MDHEN and SYDVKM. The CDR3 sequence is CASSSSGTGTYGYTF. The CDR3 DNA sequence: TGTGCCAGCAGCTCGAGCGGGACAGGGACCTATGGCTACACCTTC.

The chain has TRBV28 and TRBJ2-1, with 10 positions matching TRBD2. The V gene's germline CDR1 is MDHEN and CDR2 SYDVKM. This CDR3 comprises 18 residues. After removal of 6 bases from V and 3 bases from J, the junction contained 14 bases not matched to a gene. In DNA, the CDR3 is TGTGCCAGCAGACCCTCCGCTCGGGGACTAGCGAGCTACAATGAGCAGTTCTTC. Encoded protein: CASRPSARGLASYNEQFF.

The chain recombines TRBV7-9 with TRBJ2-7; the D gene is possibly TRBD1 (5 bases). This CDR3 has 14 residues. V lost 1 base and J lost 5, with 12 bases in between. Per the germline V gene, CDR1 is SEHNR and CDR2 is FQNEAQ (reference sequence). The CDR3 sequence is CASSLVAGIDEQYF. Here the CDR3 DNA reads TGTGCCAGCAGCTTAGTAGCAGGGATCGACGAGCAGTACTTC.

This clone was seen repeatedly, ten times or more. This chain uses TRBV4-3 with TRBJ1-4; 10 nucleotides line up with TRBD1. This CDR3 comprises 17 residues. Per the germline V gene, CDR1 is LGHNA and CDR2 is YSLEER. V was clipped by 0 bases and J by 1 base; unmatched bases: 2. The CDR3 loop is CASSQETGGGTNEKLFF. As DNA, the CDR3 is TGCGCCAGCAGCCAAGAGACAGGGGGCGGAACTAATGAAAAACTGTTTTTT.

V usage is TRBV5-6 and J usage is TRBJ1-5; TRBD1 might be the D (5 bases). V dropped 4 bases and J dropped 0 bases, with 14 bases sitting between them. CDR1 and CDR2 from the germline V gene are SGHDT and YYEEEE. There are 16 residues in the CDR3. CDR3: CASSTKGRYSNQPQHF. The CDR3, as DNA: TGTGCCAGCAGCACCAAGGGGCGGTATAGCAATCAGCCCCAGCATTTT.

The rearrangement links TRBV29-1 to TRBJ2-2; tentatively, D is TRBD2 (5 bases). V lost 6 bases and J 7 bases, leaving 15 bases between the germline ends. Germline V CDR1 and CDR2: SQVTM, ANQGSEA. CDR3 length equals 13 residues. CDR3 loop: CSVGSGVGGELFF. CDR3 nucleotide sequence: TGCAGCGTGGGGTCCGGGGTGGGCGGGGAGCTGTTTTTT.

This clone was recorded only once. The V gene is TRBV18, the J gene TRBJ1-2; 8 positions match TRBD1. CDR1 and CDR2 from the germline V gene are KGHSH and LQKENI. V trimming: 5 bases; J trimming: 7 bases; junction bases outside the gene matches: 6. The CDR3 sequence is 13 residues long. CDR3 nucleotides: TGTGCCAGCTCAACGGACAGGGAAGCTGGCTACACCTTC. It encodes CASSTDREAGYTF. The full variable domain, completed using reference TRBV18 and TRBJ1-2, is NAGVMQNPRHLVRRRGQEARLRCSPMKGHSHVYWYRQLPEEGLKFMVYLQKENIIDESGMPKERFSAEFPKEGPSILRIQQVVRGDSAAYFCASSTDREAGYTFGSGTRLTVV.

The table lists this clone with a few counts. The chain is built from TRBV5-1 and TRBJ2-5; 11 positions agree with TRBD2. Germline-derived CDR1 and CDR2 are SGHRS and YFSETQ. Germline trimming cut 4 bases from V and 2 bases from J; bases unmatched to any gene: 7. CDR3 size: 16 residues. In DNA form, the CDR3 reads TGCGCCAGCAGCACAGCTAGCGGGGGGTATCAAGAGACCCAGTACTTC. Residues: CASSTASGGYQETQYF.

The J gene is TRBJ2-7, the V gene TRBV6-6, with TRBD2 as a possible D gene (5 bases). The germline CDR1 and CDR2 sequences are MNHNY and SVGAGI (reference sequence). V dropped 4 bases and J dropped 2 bases, with 12 bases sitting between them. This CDR3 region has 14 residues. The CDR3 region is CASSSTDGTYEQYF. The CDR3 DNA reads as TGTGCCAGCAGTTCCACGGACGGGACCTACGAGCAGTACTTC.

This clone has only a few counts. The rearrangement joins TRBV5-4 to TRBJ1-4, with 9 bases lining up with TRBD1. Looked up from germline, CDR1 is SGHNT and CDR2 is YYREEE (reference sequence). The CDR3 is made up of 14 amino acids. Trimming took 4 bases from V and 7 from J; bases not matched to a gene: 5. The CDR3 region is CASSVGQGREKLFF. CDR3 nucleotide sequence: TGTGCCAGCAGCGTGGGACAGGGCCGTGAAAAACTGTTTTTT.

The rearrangement links TRBV7-6 to TRBJ2-2; D unclear. Trimming stripped 2 bases from V and 6 bases from J, with 7 bases between. The CDR3 extends over 13 amino acids. The germline gives CDR1 SGHVS, CDR2 FNYEAQ. The DNA of the CDR3 is TGTGCCAGCAGCTTATCGGGTCCCGGGGAGCTGTTTTTT. It translates to CASSLSGPGELFF.

This rearrangement joins TRBV27 to TRBJ1-5; D is ambiguous. Germline CDR1 reads MNHEY; CDR2 reads SMNVEV (reference sequence). CDR3 size: 15 residues. V was trimmed by 3 bases and J by 3 bases, leaving 12 bases between them. CDR3 bases: TGTGCCAGCAGTTTGTACAGCACCTTCAATCAGCCCCAGCATTTT. Residues: CASSLYSTFNQPQHF.

The chain employs TRBV4-1 and TRBJ2-3, with D perhaps TRBD1 (5 bases). Germline CDR1 reads MGHRA; CDR2 reads YSYEKL. This CDR3 is 11 amino acids long. V lost 7 bases and J lost 9, with 11 bases in between. The CDR3 DNA is TGCGCCAGCAAGGGGCCAAGGACGCAGTATTTT. This gives the protein CASKGPRTQYF.

The chain is built from TRBV28 and TRBJ2-7; 8 positions agree with TRBD1. With 8 bases clipped from V and 0 bases from J, the junction kept 6 bases outside the gene matches. Germline CDR1 is MDHEN and CDR2 is SYDVKM. The CDR3 is 14 residues long. The CDR3 protein is CASYPGQVSYEQYF. CDR3 sequence (DNA): TGTGCCAGCTACCCGGGACAGGTCTCCTACGAGCAGTACTTC.

The chain has TRBV4-1 and TRBJ1-1; 7 positions match TRBD1. With 5 bases clipped from V and 5 bases from J, the junction kept 11 bases outside the gene matches. The germline gives CDR1 MGHRA, CDR2 YSYEKL. CDR3 size: 15 residues. The CDR3 DNA is TGCGCCAGCAGCTCCATGATGACAGGGACTACTGAAGCTTTCTTT. Protein: CASSSMMTGTTEAFF.

The chain links TRBV7-8 to TRBJ2-1, with 10 nucleotides matching TRBD2. The CDR3 contains 18 residues. From germline, CDR1 is SGHVS and CDR2 FQNEAQ. Germline trimming cut 5 bases from V and 9 bases from J; bases unmatched to any gene: 19. The CDR3 protein is CASSQRRFTIAGGSEQFF. The CDR3 DNA reads TGTGCCAGCAGCCAACGCAGGTTTACCATAGCGGGGGGCTCTGAGCAGTTCTTC.

This rearrangement joins TRBV7-2 to TRBJ2-4, with D possibly TRBD1 on 6 matching bases. The V gene's germline CDR1 is SGHTA and CDR2 FQGNSA. The CDR3 is 14 amino acids. Trimming took off 0 bases at V and 11 bases at J, with 14 bases between the two ends. CDR3 loop: CASSLAGAPRVQYF. CDR3 coding DNA: TGTGCCAGCAGCTTAGCGGGGGCCCCAAGAGTTCAGTACTTC.

This rearrangement joins TRBV5-5 to TRBJ1-4, with no clear D. The CDR3 is made up of 15 amino acids. The V and J ends lost 4 bases and 3 bases respectively, with 13 bases between them. CDR1 and CDR2 from the germline V gene are SGHKS and YYEKEE (reference sequence). CDR3 coding DNA: TGTGCCAGCAGCACCTTTACTGGAGCTAATGAAAAACTGTTTTTT. It yields the protein CASSTFTGANEKLFF.

The gene calls are TRBV7-9 and TRBJ2-1; TRBD1 matches 8 bases. V dropped 5 bases and J dropped 6; count of bases not matched to a gene: 9. The CDR3 has 15 residues. The germline gives CDR1 SEHNR, CDR2 FQNEAQ (reference sequence). DNA of the CDR3: TGTGCCAGCAGCCCACCCGGAGGACAGGGCAATGAGCAGTTCTTC. Its protein is CASSPPGGQGNEQFF.

The CDR3 sequence is CASSLWSTGETQYF. As DNA, the CDR3 is TGCGCCAGCAGCTTGTGGTCTACCGGGGAGACCCAGTACTTC. This chain connects TRBV5-1 to TRBJ2-5, with D unresolved. Trimming cost V 1 base and J 5 bases, with 12 bases left between them. CDR1 is SGHRS and CDR2 is YFSETQ in the germline V gene. The CDR3 contains 14 residues.

As to this clone: The conserved closing phenylalanine or tryptophan is absent in this CDR3, likely reflecting a read error. The V call is TRBV9, the J call TRBJ1-6; unclear D gene. The CDR3 is made up of 13 amino acids. Germline-derived CDR1 and CDR2 are SGDLS and YYNGEE. Trimming stripped 0 bases from V and 10 bases from J, with 8 bases between. CDR3: CASSVGLSSPLHL. Here the CDR3 DNA reads TGTGCCAGCAGCGTAGGATTAAGCTCACCCCTCCACCTT.

CDR3 sequence: CASSGVTSGNTIYF. DNA of the CDR3: TGTGCCAGCAGCGGCGTAACCTCTGGAAACACCATATATTTT. The J gene is TRBJ1-3, the V gene TRBV9; D is uncertain. Germline V gives CDR1 SGDLS, CDR2 YYNGEE. Deletions cut 3 bases from V and 0 bases from J, with 7 bases between. This CDR3 contains 14 residues.

In this sample, this clone turned up once. This chain links TRBV11-3 with TRBJ1-4; no definite D call. V lost 7 bases and J 0 bases, leaving 18 bases between the germline ends. This CDR3 spans 17 amino acids. Germline CDR1 and CDR2: SGHNT and YENEEA. The CDR3 region is CASTGSKVFATNEKLFF. The DNA of the CDR3 is TGTGCCAGCACGGGGAGTAAAGTATTTGCAACTAATGAAAAACTGTTTTTT.

Remarks on this clone: Different DNA sequences within this sample yield the same CDR3. V usage is TRBV7-2 and J usage is TRBJ1-4, with no clear D. With 0 bases removed from V and 8 bases from J, the gap between germline ends came to 7 bases. The CDR3 covers 13 residues. Germline assignment: CDR1 SGHTA and CDR2 FQGNSA. For the CDR3, the DNA is TGTGCCAGCAGCTTAGCCACAGTCGAAAAACTGTTTTTT. This encodes CASSLATVEKLFF.

The genes are TRBV5-6 and TRBJ1-2, with 8 bases lining up with TRBD1. V lost 0 bases and J lost 8; bases outside the gene matches: 12. This CDR3 region has 16 residues. Germline CDR1 SGHDT, CDR2 YYEEEE. The CDR3 sequence is CASSLVRTGRGEGYTF. The CDR3 region has the DNA TGTGCCAGCAGCTTGGTCCGGACAGGGCGGGGAGAAGGCTACACCTTC.

This chain links TRBV5-6 with TRBJ1-1; TRBD1 matches 7 bases. The CDR3 spans 15 residues. V was pared by 4 bases and J by 1 base, with 7 bases of the junction left unmatched. Per germline, CDR1 SGHDT and CDR2 YYEEEE. The DNA of the CDR3 is TGTGCCAGCAGCCGGGGCCGACAGGGGAACACTGAAGCTTTCTTT. Its protein is CASSRGRQGNTEAFF.

The V and J genes are TRBV29-1 and TRBJ1-3; no clear D. Germline V CDR1 and CDR2: SQVTM, ANQGSEA. The germline V and J ends were trimmed by 4 bases and 1 base, with 8 bases remaining between them. The CDR3 runs to 13 residues. Here the CDR3 DNA reads TGCAGCGTTGTCCCGGGATCTGGAAACACCATATATTTT. This sequence encodes CSVVPGSGNTIYF.

The chain uses TRBV28 and TRBJ2-1; TRBD2 aligns across 7 bases. The CDR3 is made up of 15 amino acids. J lost 5 bases, V lost 6 bases, and 10 bases had no gene match. CDR1 is MDHEN, CDR2 SYDVKM, per germline. CDR3 bases: TGTGCCAGCAGCCCGAGTGGGGGGGGGAACAATGAGCAGTTCTTC. This sequence encodes CASSPSGGGNNEQFF.

The J gene is TRBJ2-3, the V gene TRBV5-1; 10 bases are a match to TRBD2. Germline CDR1 SGHRS, CDR2 YFSETQ. The trim removed 3 bases at V and 2 bases at J, leaving 3 bases unmatched. This CDR3 has 15 residues. This chain's CDR3 is CASSSAGGYTDTQYF. CDR3 nucleotides: TGCGCCAGCAGCTCAGCGGGAGGGTACACAGATACGCAGTATTTT.

This rearrangement joins TRBV18 to TRBJ2-2, with D possibly being TRBD1 (5 bases). Germline assignment: CDR1 KGHSH and CDR2 LQKENI. V lost 6 bases and J 0 bases, leaving 8 bases between the germline ends. The CDR3 contains 14 residues. CDR3 bases: TGTGCCAGCTCGCGGACACCGAACACCGGGGAGCTGTTTTTT. Protein: CASSRTPNTGELFF.

In its sample, this clone was seen a few times. The CDR3 coding sequence is TGTGCCAGCAGCTTGAAGCGGGTGACTATTGGAAACACCATATATTTT. This codes for CASSLKRVTIGNTIYF. The chain has TRBV5-6 and TRBJ1-3; D gene ambiguous. The ends were cut back, 1 base at V and 3 bases at J, with 14 bases in the middle. The CDR3 is made up of 16 amino acids. Germline assignment: CDR1 SGHDT and CDR2 YYEEEE.